The present entry profiles one T cell receptor (beta chain) with its context. The antigen is unknown. The sample is drawn from a study of molecular identifiers for immune sequencing clone quantification. MiXCR, applied by TCRdb to the PCR reads, yields one record per CDR3 protein. The sample holds about 640,000 distinct CDR3 sequences, approximately 20% seen once. Trimming took off 4 bases at V and 8 bases at J, with 21 bases between the two ends. The CDR3 length is 16 residues. Germline V gene data show CDR1 as LNHNV and CDR2 as YYDKDF (reference sequence). Study-wide results and limits: It was shown that clones above 20 RNA copies held over 99% of effector molecules, but under 1% in naive cells. Detecting spiked Jurkat TCR RNA from one cell among 950,000 to 1,000,000 naive cells was reportedly possible.

The V call is TRBV15, the J call TRBJ2-1; D unresolved. Sequencing was done on a sample of naive CD8+ T cells from blood, with Jurkat cell RNA spiked in. Subset in this sample: FACS-sorted CD8+CD4-CCR7+CD45RA+ naive T cells. The sequence came from a human donor in good health. Some libraries in this study had Jurkat cell RNA spiked in. For the CDR3, the DNA is TGTGCCACCAGCACCCAAGGGCGACCTACTCCCTATGAGCAGTTCTTC. It encodes CATSTQGRPTPYEQFF.